The 9 T cell receptor beta chains listed next were all sequenced from one sample in a study of beta chain features in type 1 diabetes. Sequencing targeted expressed TCRB transcripts, as all isolated RNA had been reverse transcribed. The table came from immunoSEQ multiplex PCR; TCRdb's copy has only in-frame clones and leaves some out. Of about 240,000 clones listed, about 26% are singletons. Sequences were obtained from central memory CD4+ T cells from blood. These receptors all stem from a man aged 25 to 40 in good health.

The table lists this clone with a few counts. The V and J genes are TRBV7-2 and TRBJ2-3, with a tentative D call TRBD2 (6 bases). The V and J ends lost 1 base and 3 bases respectively, with 8 bases between them. The germline V gene has CDR1 SGHTA and CDR2 FQGNSA. This CDR3 is built from 14 residues. The CDR3 DNA is TGTGCCAGCAGCTTAGACGGGAGAACAGATACGCAGTATTTT. Its translation is CASSLDGRTDTQYF.

The V and J genes are TRBV7-9 and TRBJ1-1; TRBD1 is a possible D gene (6 bases). Germline CDR1 is SEHNR and CDR2 is FQNEAQ (reference sequence). Trimming left V 3 bases short and J 3 bases short, with 11 bases between. The CDR3 is made up of 14 amino acids. CDR3 nucleotide sequence: TGTGCCAGCAGCTTTGGGGGCAGCCACACTGAAGCTTTCTTT. Amino acid sequence: CASSFGGSHTEAFF.

This clone has more than one count but fewer than ten. V is TRBV18 and J is TRBJ1-1; possible D gene TRBD1, 6 bases. This CDR3 has 14 amino acids. Trimming removed 3 bases at V and 5 bases at J, with 13 bases between. Looked up from germline, CDR1 is KGHSH and CDR2 is LQKENI. CDR3: CASSPVDRRTEAFF. CDR3 nucleotides: TGTGCCAGCTCACCCGTCGACAGGAGGACTGAAGCTTTCTTT.

The CDR3 sequence is CASSFSGPRQGFSYEQYF. CDR3 bases: TGTGCCAGCAGCTTCTCTGGCCCAAGACAGGGATTCTCCTACGAGCAGTACTTC. This rearrangement joins TRBV11-2 to TRBJ2-7, with 7 bases lining up with TRBD1. The germline gives CDR1 SGHAT, CDR2 FQNNGV. V lost 3 bases, J lost 0 bases, and 14 bases stayed unmatched. The length of the CDR3 is 18 residues.

This chain joins TRBV28 and TRBJ1-2, with 9 bases aligning to TRBD1. Germline CDR1 and CDR2: MDHEN and SYDVKM. J was trimmed by 3 bases and V by 7 bases; bases with no gene match: 3. The CDR3 length is 13 residues. In DNA form, the CDR3 reads TGTGCCAGCAAGTGGACAGGGGACTATGGCTACACCTTC. Its translation is CASKWTGDYGYTF.

The chain recombines TRBV5-4 with TRBJ2-3; D remains ambiguous. Germline V CDR1 and CDR2: SGHNT, YYREEE (reference sequence). Trimming cost V 1 base and J 4 bases, with 4 bases left between them. The CDR3 spans 12 residues. This chain's CDR3 is CASSLNADTQYF. DNA of the CDR3: TGTGCCAGCAGCTTGAACGCAGATACGCAGTATTTT.

DNA for the CDR3: TGTGCCAGTAGTAAACCGAACACCGGGGAGCTGTTTTTT. Amino acid sequence: CASSKPNTGELFF. The rearrangement uses TRBV19 and TRBJ2-2, with D uncertain. The CDR3 totals 13 residues. Germline V gene sequence: CDR1 LNHDA, CDR2 SQIVND (reference sequence). Between the trimmed V and J ends, which lost 4 bases and 0 bases, there was a span of 3 bases.

The J gene is TRBJ1-1, the V gene TRBV5-1, with 7 bases that match TRBD1. The CDR3 sequence is 15 residues long. Looked up from germline, CDR1 is SGHRS and CDR2 is YFSETQ. V lost 3 bases to trimming and J lost 0 bases; unmatched junction nucleotides: 5. CDR3 sequence (DNA): TGCGCCAGCAGCTCTAATACAGGGGTGAACACTGAAGCTTTCTTT. Its protein product is CASSSNTGVNTEAFF.

V usage is TRBV6-9 and J usage is TRBJ2-3; D may be TRBD2 (6 bases). The CDR3 is 16 residues long. V lost 2 bases and J 3 bases, leaving 15 bases between the germline ends. The germline CDR1 and CDR2 sequences are MNHGY and SVAAGI. In DNA form, the CDR3 reads TGTGCCAGCAGTTATATCCCGGGAGAGGAGACAGATACGCAGTATTTT. It specifies CASSYIPGEETDTQYF.